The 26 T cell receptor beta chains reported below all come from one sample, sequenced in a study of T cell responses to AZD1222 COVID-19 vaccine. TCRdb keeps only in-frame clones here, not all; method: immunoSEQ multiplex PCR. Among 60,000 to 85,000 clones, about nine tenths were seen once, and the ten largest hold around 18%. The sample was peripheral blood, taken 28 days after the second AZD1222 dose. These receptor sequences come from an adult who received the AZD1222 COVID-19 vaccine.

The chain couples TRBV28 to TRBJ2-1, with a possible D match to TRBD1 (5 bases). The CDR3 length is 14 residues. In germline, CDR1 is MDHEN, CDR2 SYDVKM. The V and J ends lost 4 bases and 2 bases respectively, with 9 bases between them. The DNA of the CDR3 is TGTGCCAGCAGTTCGTCGACAGCCTACAATGAGCAGTTCTTC. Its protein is CASSSSTAYNEQFF.

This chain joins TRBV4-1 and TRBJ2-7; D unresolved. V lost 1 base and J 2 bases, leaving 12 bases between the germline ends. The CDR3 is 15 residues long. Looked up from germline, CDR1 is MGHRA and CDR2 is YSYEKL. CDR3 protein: CASSQVVSIPYEQYF. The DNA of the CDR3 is TGCGCCAGCAGCCAAGTTGTGAGTATTCCCTACGAGCAGTACTTC.

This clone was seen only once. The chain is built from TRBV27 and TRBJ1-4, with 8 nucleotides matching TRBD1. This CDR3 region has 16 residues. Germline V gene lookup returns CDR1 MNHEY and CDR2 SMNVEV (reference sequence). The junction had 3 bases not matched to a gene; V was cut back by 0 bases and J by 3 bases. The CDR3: CASSLSGQGPNEKLFF. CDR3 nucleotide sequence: TGTGCCAGCAGTTTATCCGGACAGGGCCCTAATGAAAAACTGTTTTTT. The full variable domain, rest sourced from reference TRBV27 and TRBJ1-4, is EAQVTQNPRYLITVTGKKLTVTCSQNMNHEYMSWYRQDPGLGLRQIYYSMNVEVTDKGDVPEGYKVSRKEKRNFPLILESPSPNQTSLYFCASSLSGQGPNEKLFFGSGTQLSVL.

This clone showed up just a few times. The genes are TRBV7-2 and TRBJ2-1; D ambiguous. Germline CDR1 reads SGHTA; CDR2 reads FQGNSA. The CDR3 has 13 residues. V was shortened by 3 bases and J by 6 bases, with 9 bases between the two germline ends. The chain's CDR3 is CASSFGSSNEQFF. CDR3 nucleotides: TGTGCCAGCAGCTTTGGTAGCAGCAATGAGCAGTTCTTC.

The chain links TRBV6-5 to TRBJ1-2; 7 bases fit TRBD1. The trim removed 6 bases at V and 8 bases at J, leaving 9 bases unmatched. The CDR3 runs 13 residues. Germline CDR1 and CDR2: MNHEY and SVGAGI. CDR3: CASRWQGVGGYTF. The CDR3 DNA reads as TGTGCCAGCAGGTGGCAGGGGGTAGGGGGCTACACCTTC.

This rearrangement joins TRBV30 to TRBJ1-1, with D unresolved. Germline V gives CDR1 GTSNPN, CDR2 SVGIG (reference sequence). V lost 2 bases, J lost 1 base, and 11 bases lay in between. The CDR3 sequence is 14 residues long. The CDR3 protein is CAWSNGRSNTEAFF. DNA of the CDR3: TGTGCCTGGAGTAATGGCAGGTCGAACACTGAAGCTTTCTTT.

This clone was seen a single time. Here the CDR3 DNA reads TGTGCCAGCAGTCGACAGGGCGGGGAGCTGTTTTTT. This sequence encodes CASSRQGGELFF. The J gene is TRBJ2-2, the V gene TRBV7-2, with TRBD1 matching 7 bases. The CDR3 length is 12 residues. CDR1 is SGHTA, CDR2 FQGNSA, per germline. The V gene end was trimmed by 6 bases and the J gene end by 7 bases; junction bases not matched to a gene: 2.

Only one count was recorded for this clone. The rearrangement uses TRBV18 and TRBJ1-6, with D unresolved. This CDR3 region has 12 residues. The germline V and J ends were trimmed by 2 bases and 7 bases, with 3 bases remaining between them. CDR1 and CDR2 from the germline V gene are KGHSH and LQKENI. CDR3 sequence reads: CASSPGNSPLHF. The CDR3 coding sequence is TGTGCCAGCTCACCAGGAAATTCACCCCTCCACTTT.

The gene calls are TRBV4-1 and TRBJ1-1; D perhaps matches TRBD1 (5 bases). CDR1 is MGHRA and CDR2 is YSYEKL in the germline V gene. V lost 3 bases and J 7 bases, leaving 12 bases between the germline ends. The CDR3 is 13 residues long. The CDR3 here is CASSHPLGVEAFF. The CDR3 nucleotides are TGCGCCAGCAGCCATCCTTTGGGGGTTGAAGCTTTCTTT.

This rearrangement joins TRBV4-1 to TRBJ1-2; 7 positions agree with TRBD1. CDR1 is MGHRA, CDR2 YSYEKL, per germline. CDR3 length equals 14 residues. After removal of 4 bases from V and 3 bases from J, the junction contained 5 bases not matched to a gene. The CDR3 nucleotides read TGCGCCAGCAGCCCAAACAGGGGTGACTATGGCTACACCTTC. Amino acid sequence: CASSPNRGDYGYTF.

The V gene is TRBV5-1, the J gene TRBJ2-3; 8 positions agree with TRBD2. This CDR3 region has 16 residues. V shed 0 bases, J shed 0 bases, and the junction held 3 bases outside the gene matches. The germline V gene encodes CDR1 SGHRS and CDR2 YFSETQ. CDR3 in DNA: TGCGCCAGCAGCTTGGGGCAGCGGGGGAGCACAGATACGCAGTATTTT. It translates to CASSLGQRGSTDTQYF.

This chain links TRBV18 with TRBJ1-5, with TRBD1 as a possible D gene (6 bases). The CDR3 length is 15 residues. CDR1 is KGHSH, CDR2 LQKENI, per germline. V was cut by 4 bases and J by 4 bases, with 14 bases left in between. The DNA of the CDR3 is TGTGCCAGCTCACAATTACAGGGTGGGAATCAGCCCCAGCATTTT. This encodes CASSQLQGGNQPQHF.

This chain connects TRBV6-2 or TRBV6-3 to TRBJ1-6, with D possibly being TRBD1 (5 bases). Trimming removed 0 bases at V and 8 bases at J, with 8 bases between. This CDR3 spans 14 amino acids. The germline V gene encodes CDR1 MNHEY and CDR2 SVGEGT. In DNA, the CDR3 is TGTGCCAGCAGTTACTCGGGCAGGGATTCACCCCTCCACTTT. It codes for CASSYSGRDSPLHF.

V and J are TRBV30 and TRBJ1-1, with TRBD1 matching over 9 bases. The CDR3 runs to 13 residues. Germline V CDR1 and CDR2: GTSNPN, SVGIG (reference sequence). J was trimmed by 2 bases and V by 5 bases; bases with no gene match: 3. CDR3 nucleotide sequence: TGTGCCTGGGGACAGGGGCGTAACACTGAAGCTTTCTTT. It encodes CAWGQGRNTEAFF. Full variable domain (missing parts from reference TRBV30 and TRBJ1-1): SQTIHQWPATLVQPVGSPLSLECTVEGTSNPNLYWYRQAAGRGLQLLFYSVGIGQISSEVPQNLSASRPQDRQFILSSKKLLLSDSGFYLCAWGQGRNTEAFFGQGTRLTVV.

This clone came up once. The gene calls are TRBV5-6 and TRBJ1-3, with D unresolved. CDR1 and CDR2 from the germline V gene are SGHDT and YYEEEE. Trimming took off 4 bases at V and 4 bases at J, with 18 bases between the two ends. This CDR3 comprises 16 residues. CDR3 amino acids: CASSGRTGGKGNTIYF. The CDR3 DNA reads TGTGCCAGCAGCGGGCGGACGGGAGGAAAGGGAAACACCATATATTTT.

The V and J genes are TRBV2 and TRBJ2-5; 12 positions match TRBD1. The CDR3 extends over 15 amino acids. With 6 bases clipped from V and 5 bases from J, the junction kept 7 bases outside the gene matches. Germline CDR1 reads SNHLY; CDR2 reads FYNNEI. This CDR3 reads CASSGGQGAGETQYF. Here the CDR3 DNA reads TGTGCCAGCAGCGGGGGACAGGGGGCCGGGGAGACCCAGTACTTC.

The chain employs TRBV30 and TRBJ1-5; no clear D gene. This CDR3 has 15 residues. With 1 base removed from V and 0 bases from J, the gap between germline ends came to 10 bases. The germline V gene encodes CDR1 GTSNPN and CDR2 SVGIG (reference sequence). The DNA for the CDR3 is TGTGCCTGGAGTGCTACGGGTACTAGCAATCAGCCCCAGCATTTT. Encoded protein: CAWSATGTSNQPQHF.

CDR3 nucleotide sequence: TGTGCCAGCTGTAGAGTGGGCCAGCCCCAGCATTTT. It yields the protein CASCRVGQPQHF. V and J are TRBV28 and TRBJ1-5, with D unclear. The CDR3 contains 12 residues. With 8 bases removed from V and 7 bases from J, the gap between germline ends came to 12 bases. CDR1 and CDR2 from the germline V gene are MDHEN and SYDVKM.

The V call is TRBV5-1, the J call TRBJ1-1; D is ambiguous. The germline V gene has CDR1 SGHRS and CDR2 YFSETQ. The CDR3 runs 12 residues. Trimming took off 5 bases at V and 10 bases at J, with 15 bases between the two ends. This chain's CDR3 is CASRGSSEGAFF. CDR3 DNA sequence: TGCGCCAGCAGAGGTAGTTCCGAGGGAGCTTTCTTT.

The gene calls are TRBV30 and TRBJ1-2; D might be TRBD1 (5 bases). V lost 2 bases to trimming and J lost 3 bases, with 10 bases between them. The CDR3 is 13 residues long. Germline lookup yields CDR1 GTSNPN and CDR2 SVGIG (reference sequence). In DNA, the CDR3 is TGTGCCTGGAGTATGGGGGTGGACTATGGCTACACCTTC. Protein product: CAWSMGVDYGYTF.

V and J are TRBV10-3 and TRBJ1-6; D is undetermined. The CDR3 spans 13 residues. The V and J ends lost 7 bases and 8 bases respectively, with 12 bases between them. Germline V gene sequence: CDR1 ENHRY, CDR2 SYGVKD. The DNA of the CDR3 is TGTGCCATCAACCCGGGCTCGGATTCACCCCTCCACTTT. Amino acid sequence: CAINPGSDSPLHF.

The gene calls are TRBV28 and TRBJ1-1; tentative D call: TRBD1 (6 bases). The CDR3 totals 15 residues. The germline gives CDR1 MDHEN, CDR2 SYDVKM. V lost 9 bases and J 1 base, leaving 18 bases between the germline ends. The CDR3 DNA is TGTGCCAGTTTTAAGCGGGGGGCGAGGAACACTGAAGCTTTCTTT. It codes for CASFKRGARNTEAFF. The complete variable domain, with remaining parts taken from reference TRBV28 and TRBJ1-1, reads DVKVTQSSRYLVKRTGEKVFLECVQDMDHENMFWYRQDPGLGLRLIYFSYDVKMKEKGDIPEGYSVSREKKERFSLILESASTNQTSMYLCASFKRGARNTEAFFGQGTRLTVV.

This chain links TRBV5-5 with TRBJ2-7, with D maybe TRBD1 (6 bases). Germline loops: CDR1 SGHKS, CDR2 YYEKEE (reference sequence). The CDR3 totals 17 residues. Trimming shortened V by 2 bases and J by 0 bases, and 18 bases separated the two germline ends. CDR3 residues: CASSFRFGTTSSYEQYF. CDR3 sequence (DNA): TGTGCCAGCAGCTTTCGTTTCGGGACAACGAGCTCCTACGAGCAGTACTTC.

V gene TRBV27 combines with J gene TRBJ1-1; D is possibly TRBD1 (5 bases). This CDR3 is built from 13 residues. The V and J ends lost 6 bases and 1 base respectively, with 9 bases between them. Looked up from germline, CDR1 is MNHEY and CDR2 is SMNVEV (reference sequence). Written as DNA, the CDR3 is TGTGCCAGCAGGATGGGGACGAACACTGAAGCTTTCTTT. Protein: CASRMGTNTEAFF.

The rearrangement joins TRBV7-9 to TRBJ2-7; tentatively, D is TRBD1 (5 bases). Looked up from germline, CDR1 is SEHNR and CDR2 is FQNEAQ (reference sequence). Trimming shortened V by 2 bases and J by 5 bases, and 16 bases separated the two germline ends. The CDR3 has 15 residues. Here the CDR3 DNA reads TGTGCCAGCAGCTTACGCATGACAGTCACCGACGAGCAGTACTTC. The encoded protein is CASSLRMTVTDEQYF.

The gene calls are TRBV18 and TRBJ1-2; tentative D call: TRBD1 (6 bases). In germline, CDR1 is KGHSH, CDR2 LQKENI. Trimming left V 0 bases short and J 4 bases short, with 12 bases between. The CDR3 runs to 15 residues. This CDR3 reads CASSPPIGGFYGYTF. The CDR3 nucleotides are TGTGCCAGCTCACCACCGATCGGGGGCTTCTATGGCTACACCTTC.